One sample yielded the 10 T cell receptor beta chains listed below, sequenced in a study of beta chain features in type 1 diabetes (dated by TCRdb to 2017 to 2018). The protocol used for the library was the immunoSEQ multiplex PCR assay. The High Capacity cDNA Reverse Transcription Kit was used to reverse transcribe all of the isolated RNA, meaning that expressed TCRB transcripts were what got sequenced. TCRdb stores this immuneACCESS table with in-frame sequences only. Part of the clones is absent; in the studies checked, under half of the shortfall reflects unresolved V genes, and no reason is known for the rest. This sample comprises under 300,000 clones, 7% to 9% of them detected only once. In total, the top ten clones hold roughly 1% of the sample. Sequenced sample: central memory CD4+ T cells from blood. The receptors here all came from a woman between 18 and 29 years old in good health.

This sequence joins TRBV28 and TRBJ1-1, with a possible D match to TRBD1 (5 bases). The CDR3 spans 12 residues. Germline assignment: CDR1 MDHEN and CDR2 SYDVKM. Trimming pared 3 bases from V and 6 bases from J, leaving 8 bases between. CDR3 residues: CASSFGDAEAFF. CDR3 nucleotide sequence: TGTGCCAGCAGTTTTGGGGACGCTGAAGCTTTCTTT.

This clone showed up just a few times. The V gene is TRBV7-2, the J gene TRBJ2-3, with 12 bases lining up with TRBD2. The CDR3 totals 15 residues. CDR1 and CDR2 (germline): SGHTA, FQGNSA. J was trimmed by 3 bases and V by 6 bases; bases with no gene match: 4. CDR3 amino acids: CASSLTSGGTDTQYF. In nucleotides, the CDR3 is TGTGCCAGCAGTCTCACTAGCGGGGGGACAGATACGCAGTATTTT.

The CDR3 DNA reads TGTGCCAGCAGAAACCTGGATAGCGGGATTTTTGAGCAGTTCTTC. Its translation: CASRNLDSGIFEQFF. The chain couples TRBV6-5 to TRBJ2-1; 8 nucleotides agree with TRBD2. The CDR3 covers 15 residues. After removal of 6 bases from V and 9 bases from J, the junction contained 13 bases not matched to a gene. The germline V gene has CDR1 MNHEY and CDR2 SVGAGI.

This clone was recorded a few times. The chain has TRBV5-1 and TRBJ2-3; TRBD2 agrees at 10 bases. Germline V lookup: CDR1 SGHRS, CDR2 YFSETQ. The J segment lost 4 bases and the V segment lost 4 bases, leaving 12 bases of the junction unmatched. The CDR3 is 17 residues long. The CDR3 nucleotides are TGCGCCAGCAGCCCTAAATCTGGGACTAGCGCGTCAGATACGCAGTATTTT. Protein sequence: CASSPKSGTSASDTQYF.

The CDR3 region has the DNA TGTGCCAGCTCACTCGCGATGCCGGGGAGCACCGGGGAGCTGTTTTTT. This translates into CASSLAMPGSTGELFF. This sequence joins TRBV18 and TRBJ2-2; TRBD2 might be the D (5 bases). Germline lookup yields CDR1 KGHSH and CDR2 LQKENI. The CDR3 runs to 16 residues. V was cut by 4 bases and J by 4 bases, with 16 bases left in between.

This clone was counted between two and nine times. The chain uses TRBV7-9 and TRBJ2-5; 8 bases map to TRBD1. The CDR3 length is 13 residues. Germline lookup yields CDR1 SEHNR and CDR2 FQNEAQ (reference sequence). V lost 5 bases, J lost 7 bases, and 6 bases stayed unmatched. DNA of the CDR3: TGTGCCAGCAGCCCGGGACAGGTCGGGACCCAGTACTTC. Its translation: CASSPGQVGTQYF.

This clone was seen many times. This sequence joins TRBV5-4 and TRBJ2-3; D unclear. The CDR3 covers 13 residues. The germline CDR1 and CDR2 sequences are SGHNT and YYREEE (reference sequence). V was clipped by 2 bases and J by 5 bases, with 9 bases between them. This chain's CDR3 is CASSLSGLDTQYF. In DNA, the CDR3 is TGTGCCAGCAGCTTATCCGGGTTAGATACGCAGTATTTT.

This clone was counted only a few times. The rearrangement joins TRBV7-2 to TRBJ2-5; D gene unclear. The V end lost 5 bases, the J end lost 2 bases, and 15 bases lay between the germline ends. Germline-derived CDR1 and CDR2 are SGHTA and FQGNSA. The CDR3 sequence is 15 residues long. The CDR3 region is CASSLMMGGQETQYF. CDR3 coding DNA: TGTGCCAGCAGCCTCATGATGGGCGGTCAAGAGACCCAGTACTTC. The entire variable domain, with the rest obtained from reference TRBV7-2 and TRBJ2-5, is as follows: GAGVSQSPSNKVTEKGKDVELRCDPISGHTALYWYRQSLGQGLEFLIYFQGNSAPDKSGLPSDRFSAERTGGSVSTLTIQRTQQEDSAVYLCASSLMMGGQETQYFGPGTRLLVL.

Here the CDR3 reads CASSYPRDQGGGELFF. For the CDR3, the DNA is TGTGCCAGCAGTTACCCGCGGGACCAGGGAGGCGGGGAGCTGTTTTTT. V is TRBV6-6 and J is TRBJ2-2; a weak D match, TRBD2 (6 bases). The V end was cut by 2 bases, the J end by 7 bases, with 17 bases between. CDR3 length: 16 residues. CDR1 MNHNY and CDR2 SVGAGI come from the germline V gene (reference sequence).

The chain recombines TRBV7-2 with TRBJ1-5; 7 nucleotides line up with TRBD1. V lost 1 base to trimming and J lost 0 bases; unmatched junction nucleotides: 12. Germline CDR1 reads SGHTA; CDR2 reads FQGNSA. This CDR3 contains 19 residues. In DNA, the CDR3 is TGTGCCAGCAGCTTAGAGAGGGGGCGGACGGCCCATAGCAATCAGCCCCAGCATTTT. It is translated as CASSLERGRTAHSNQPQHF.